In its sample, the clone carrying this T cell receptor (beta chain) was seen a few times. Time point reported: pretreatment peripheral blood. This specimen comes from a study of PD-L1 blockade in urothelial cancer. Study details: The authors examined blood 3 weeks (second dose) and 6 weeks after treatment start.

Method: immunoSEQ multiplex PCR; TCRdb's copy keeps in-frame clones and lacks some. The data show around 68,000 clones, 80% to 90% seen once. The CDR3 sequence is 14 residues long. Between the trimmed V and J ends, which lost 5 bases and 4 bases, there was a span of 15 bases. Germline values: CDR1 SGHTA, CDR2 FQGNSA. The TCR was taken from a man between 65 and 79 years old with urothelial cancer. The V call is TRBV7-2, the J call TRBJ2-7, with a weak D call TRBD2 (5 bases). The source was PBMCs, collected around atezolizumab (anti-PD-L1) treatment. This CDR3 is CASSRVLGEYEQYF. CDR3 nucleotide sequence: TGTGCCAGCAGCCGAGTACTAGGAGAGTACGAGCAGTACTTC.